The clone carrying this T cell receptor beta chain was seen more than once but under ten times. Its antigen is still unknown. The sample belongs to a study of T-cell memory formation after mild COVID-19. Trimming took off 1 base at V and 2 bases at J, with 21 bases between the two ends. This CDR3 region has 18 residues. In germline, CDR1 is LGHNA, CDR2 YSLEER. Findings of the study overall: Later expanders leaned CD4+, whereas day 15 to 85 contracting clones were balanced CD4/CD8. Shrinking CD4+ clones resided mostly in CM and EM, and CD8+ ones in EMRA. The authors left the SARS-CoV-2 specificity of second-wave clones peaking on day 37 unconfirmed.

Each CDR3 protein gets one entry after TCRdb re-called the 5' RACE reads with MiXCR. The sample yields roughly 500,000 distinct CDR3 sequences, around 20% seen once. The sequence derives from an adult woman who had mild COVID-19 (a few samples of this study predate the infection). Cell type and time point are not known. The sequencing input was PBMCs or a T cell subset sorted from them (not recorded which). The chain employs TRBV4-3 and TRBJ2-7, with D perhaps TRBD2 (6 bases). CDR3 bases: TGCGCCAGCAGCCAAGGGACCCTCGGGACTGCAGGCACCTACGAGCAGTACTTC. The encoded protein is CASSQGTLGTAGTYEQYF.